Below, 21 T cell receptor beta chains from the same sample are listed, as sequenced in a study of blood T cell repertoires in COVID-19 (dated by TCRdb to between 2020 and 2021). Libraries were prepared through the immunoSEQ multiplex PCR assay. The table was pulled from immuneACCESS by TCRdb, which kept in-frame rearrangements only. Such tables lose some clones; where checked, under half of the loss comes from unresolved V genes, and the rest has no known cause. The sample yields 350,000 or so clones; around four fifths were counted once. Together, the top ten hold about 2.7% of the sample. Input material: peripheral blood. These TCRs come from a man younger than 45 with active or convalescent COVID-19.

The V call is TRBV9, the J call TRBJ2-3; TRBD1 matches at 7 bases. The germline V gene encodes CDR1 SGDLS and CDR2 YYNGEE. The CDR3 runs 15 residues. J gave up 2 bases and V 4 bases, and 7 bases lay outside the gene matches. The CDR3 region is CASSLGGGHTDTQYF. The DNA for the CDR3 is TGTGCCAGCAGCCTAGGGGGCGGTCACACAGATACGCAGTATTTT.

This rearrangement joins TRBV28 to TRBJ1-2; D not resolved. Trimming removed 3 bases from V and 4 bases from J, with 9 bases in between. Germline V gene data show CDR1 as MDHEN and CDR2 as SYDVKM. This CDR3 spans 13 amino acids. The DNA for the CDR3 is TGTGCCAGCAGTTTGGCGGGAGGCTATGGCTACACCTTC. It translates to CASSLAGGYGYTF.

The CDR3 bases are TGTGCCAGCAGCCAAGAAGGGTCCGGGGGGAGTGGGCCCCAGCATTTT. This encodes CASSQEGSGGSGPQHF. The V and J genes are TRBV4-2 and TRBJ1-5, with D maybe TRBD1 (5 bases). Trimming took 0 bases from V and 9 from J, leaving 18 bases between them. This CDR3 spans 16 amino acids. Germline values: CDR1 LGHNA, CDR2 YNFKEQ.

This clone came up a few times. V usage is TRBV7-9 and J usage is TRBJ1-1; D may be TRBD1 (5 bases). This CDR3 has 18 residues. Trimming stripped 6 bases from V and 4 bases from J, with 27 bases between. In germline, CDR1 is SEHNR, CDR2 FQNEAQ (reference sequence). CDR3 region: CASSLFSEPGSGGTEAFF. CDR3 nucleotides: TGTGCCAGCAGTTTGTTCTCGGAACCGGGCAGCGGGGGCACTGAAGCTTTCTTT.

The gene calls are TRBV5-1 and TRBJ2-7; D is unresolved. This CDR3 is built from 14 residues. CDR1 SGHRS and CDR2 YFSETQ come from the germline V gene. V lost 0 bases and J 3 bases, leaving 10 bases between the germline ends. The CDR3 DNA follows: TGCGCCAGCAGCTTGGGTCGGGTGGGCTACGAGCAGTACTTC. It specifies CASSLGRVGYEQYF. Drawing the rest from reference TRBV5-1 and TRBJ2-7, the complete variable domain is KAGVTQTPRYLIKTRGQQVTLSCSPISGHRSVSWYQQTPGQGLQFLFEYFSETQRNKGNFPGRFSGRQFSNSRSEMNVSTLELGDSALYLCASSLGRVGYEQYFGPGTRLTVT.

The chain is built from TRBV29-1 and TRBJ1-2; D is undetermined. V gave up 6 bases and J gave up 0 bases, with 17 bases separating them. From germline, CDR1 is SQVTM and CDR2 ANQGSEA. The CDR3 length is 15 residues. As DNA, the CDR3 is TGCAGCGTAAGGCCGGGAAATAAAGCTAACTATGGCTACACCTTC. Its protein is CSVRPGNKANYGYTF.

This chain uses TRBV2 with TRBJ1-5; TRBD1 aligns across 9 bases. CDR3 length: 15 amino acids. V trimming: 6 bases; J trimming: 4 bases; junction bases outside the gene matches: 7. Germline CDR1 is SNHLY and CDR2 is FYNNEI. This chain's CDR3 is CASRAGTGRNQPQHF. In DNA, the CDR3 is TGTGCCAGCAGGGCAGGGACAGGGCGTAATCAGCCCCAGCATTTT.

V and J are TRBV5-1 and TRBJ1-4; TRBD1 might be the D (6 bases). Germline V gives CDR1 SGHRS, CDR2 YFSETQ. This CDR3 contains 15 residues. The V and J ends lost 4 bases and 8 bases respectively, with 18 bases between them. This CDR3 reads CASSPGGGAREKLFF. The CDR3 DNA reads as TGCGCCAGCAGCCCCGGCGGGGGGGCGAGAGAAAAACTGTTTTTT.

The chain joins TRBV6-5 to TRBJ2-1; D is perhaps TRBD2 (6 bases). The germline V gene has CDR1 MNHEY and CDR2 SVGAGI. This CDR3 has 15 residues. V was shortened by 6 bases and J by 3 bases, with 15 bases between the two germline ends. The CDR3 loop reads CASSSGLQNYNEQFF. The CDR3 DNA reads TGTGCCAGCAGCTCGGGACTCCAAAACTACAATGAGCAGTTCTTC.

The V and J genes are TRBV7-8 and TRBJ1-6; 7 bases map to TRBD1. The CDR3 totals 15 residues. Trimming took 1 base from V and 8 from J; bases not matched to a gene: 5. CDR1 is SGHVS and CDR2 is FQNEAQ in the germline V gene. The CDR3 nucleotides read TGTGCCAGCAGCTTAGACAGGGGAGAAGATTCACCCCTCCACTTT. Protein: CASSLDRGEDSPLHF.

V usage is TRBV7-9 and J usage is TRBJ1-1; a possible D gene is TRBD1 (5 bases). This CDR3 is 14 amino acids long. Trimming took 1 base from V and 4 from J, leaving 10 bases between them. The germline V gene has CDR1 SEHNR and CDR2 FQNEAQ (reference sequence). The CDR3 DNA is TGTGCCAGCAGCTTAGAATTGCAGGGCACTGAAGCTTTCTTT. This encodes CASSLELQGTEAFF.

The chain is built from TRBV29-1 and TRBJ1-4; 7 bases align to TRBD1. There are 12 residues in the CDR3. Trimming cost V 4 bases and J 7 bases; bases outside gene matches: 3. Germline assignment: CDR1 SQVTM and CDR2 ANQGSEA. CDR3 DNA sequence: TGCAGCGTTGGACAGGGCCTTGAAAAACTGTTTTTT. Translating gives CSVGQGLEKLFF.

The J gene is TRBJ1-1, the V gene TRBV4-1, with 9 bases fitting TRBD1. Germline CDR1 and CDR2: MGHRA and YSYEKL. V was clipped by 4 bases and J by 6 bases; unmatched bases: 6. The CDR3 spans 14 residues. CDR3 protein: CASSPGTGRAEAFF. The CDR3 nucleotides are TGCGCCAGCAGCCCCGGGACAGGGAGGGCTGAAGCTTTCTTT.

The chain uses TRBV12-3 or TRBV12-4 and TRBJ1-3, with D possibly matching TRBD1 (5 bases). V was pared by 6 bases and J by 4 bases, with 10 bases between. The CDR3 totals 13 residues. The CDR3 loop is CASRLGGGNTIYF. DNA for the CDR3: TGTGCCAGCAGGCTGGGGGGGGGAAACACCATATATTTT.

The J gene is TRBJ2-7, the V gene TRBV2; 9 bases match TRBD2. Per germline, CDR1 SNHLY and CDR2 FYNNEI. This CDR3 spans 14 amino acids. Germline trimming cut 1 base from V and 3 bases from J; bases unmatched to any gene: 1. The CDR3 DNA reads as TGTGCCAGCAGTGAAGTAGCGGGGGACTACGAGCAGTACTTC. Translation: CASSEVAGDYEQYF.

In DNA, the CDR3 is TGTGCCAGCAGCCAAGATCAGGGGTCCTACGAGCAGTACTTC. It codes for CASSQDQGSYEQYF. The rearrangement uses TRBV3-1 (or the pseudogene TRBV3-2) and TRBJ2-7; tentatively, D is TRBD1 (6 bases). There are 14 residues in the CDR3. V lost 0 bases and J lost 1, with 7 bases in between. Germline loops: CDR1 LGHDT, CDR2 YNNKEL (reference sequence).

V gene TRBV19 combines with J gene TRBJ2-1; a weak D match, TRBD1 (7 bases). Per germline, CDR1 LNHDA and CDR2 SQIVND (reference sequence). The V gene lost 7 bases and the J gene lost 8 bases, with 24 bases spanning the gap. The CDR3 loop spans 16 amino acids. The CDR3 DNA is TGTGCCAGTATCAACTTGAGGGGGCAGGGCGGGGATGAGCAGTTCTTC. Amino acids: CASINLRGQGGDEQFF.

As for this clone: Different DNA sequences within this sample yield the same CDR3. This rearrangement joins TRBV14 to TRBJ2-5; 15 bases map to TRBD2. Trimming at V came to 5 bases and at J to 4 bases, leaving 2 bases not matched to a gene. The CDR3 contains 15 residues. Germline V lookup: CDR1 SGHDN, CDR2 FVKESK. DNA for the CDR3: TGTGCCAGCAGCTGGGGACTAGCGGGGGGAGAGACCCAGTACTTC. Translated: CASSWGLAGGETQYF.

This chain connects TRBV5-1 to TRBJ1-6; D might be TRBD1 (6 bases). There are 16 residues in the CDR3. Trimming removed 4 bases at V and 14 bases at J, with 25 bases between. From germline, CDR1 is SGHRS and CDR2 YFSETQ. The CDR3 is CASSPGTNPRITSLHF. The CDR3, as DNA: TGCGCCAGCAGCCCCGGGACAAACCCCCGGATTACTTCCCTCCACTTT.

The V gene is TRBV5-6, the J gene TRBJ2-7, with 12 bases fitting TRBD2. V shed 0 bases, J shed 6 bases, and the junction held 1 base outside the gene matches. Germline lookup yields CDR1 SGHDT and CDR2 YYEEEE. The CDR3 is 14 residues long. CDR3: CASSLGLAGAEQYF. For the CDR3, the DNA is TGTGCCAGCAGCTTGGGACTAGCGGGAGCCGAGCAGTACTTC.

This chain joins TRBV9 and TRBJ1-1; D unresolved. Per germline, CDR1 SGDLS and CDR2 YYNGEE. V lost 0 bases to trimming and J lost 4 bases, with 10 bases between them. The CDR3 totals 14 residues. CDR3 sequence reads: CASSVGTAATEAFF. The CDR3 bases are TGTGCCAGCAGCGTAGGAACAGCTGCCACTGAAGCTTTCTTT.